Below are 28 T cell receptor beta chains sequenced from a single sample in a study of CXCR3-negative and CXCR3-positive naive CD8 T cells. UMI-labeled 5' RACE TRB cDNA libraries were prepared from the cells. TCRdb reprocessed the 5' RACE reads, keeping one entry per CDR3 protein, no DNA. The sample totals 150,000 to 180,000 distinct CDR3 sequences. Antigens for these TCRs are unknown. General observations from the study: TRB CDR3s of CXCR3-positive naive cells were more hydrophobic than those of CXCR3-negative naive cells.

Sequencing was performed on naive CXCR3+ CD8+ T cells from blood. Noted subset: CD45RO-CCR7+CD27+CD95- naive CD8+ T cells expressing CXCR3 (TNR3+). These receptor sequences come from a human donor in good health. Some clones in this sample may be carry-over from other donors' samples.

CDR3 in amino acids: CASSSDNNSYEQYF. The rearrangement joins TRBV7-8 to TRBJ2-7. The CDR3 is made up of 14 amino acids. The V gene's germline CDR1 is SGHVS and CDR2 FQNEAQ.

The CDR3 is CASSPHGTFDGYTF. The genes are TRBV12-3 or TRBV12-4 and TRBJ1-2; lacking DNA, the TRBD1 call made by TCRdb goes unchecked. The CDR3 covers 14 residues.

The chain uses TRBV29-1 and TRBJ2-5. Germline-derived CDR1 and CDR2 are SQVTM and ANQGSEA. The CDR3 runs 12 residues. This chain's CDR3 is CSVLHSLATQYF.

The CDR3 spells CASSQGGAVVEQYF. This sequence joins TRBV4-1 and TRBJ2-7; checking the TCRdb D call of TRBD1 is not possible without DNA. There are 14 residues in the CDR3. Germline V gives CDR1 MGHRA, CDR2 YSYEKL.

This chain links TRBV2 with TRBJ2-3; TCRdb indicates TRBD1, and absent DNA this call remains unverified. Germline V lookup: CDR1 SNHLY, CDR2 FYNNEI. The CDR3 loop spans 14 amino acids. CDR3 sequence: CASSEWDRRDTQYF.

This chain connects TRBV28 to TRBJ2-7; TCRdb's D call, TRBD2, is unchecked because there is no DNA. The V gene's germline CDR1 is MDHEN and CDR2 SYDVKM. The CDR3 loop spans 16 amino acids. CDR3 protein: CASSLKAGGPSYEQYF.

CDR3 in amino acids: CASNPTTTEQYF. The rearrangement joins TRBV9 to TRBJ2-7. This CDR3 contains 12 residues. Per the germline V gene, CDR1 is SGDLS and CDR2 is YYNGEE.

The chain links TRBV12-3 or TRBV12-4 to TRBJ2-7. The CDR3 totals 11 residues. The CDR3 sequence is CASSLMYEQYF.

The chain is built from TRBV21-1 and TRBJ2-2; TCRdb designates TRBD2, a call that cannot be tested without DNA. TRBV21-1 is a pseudogene. The CDR3 sequence is 19 residues long. CDR3 residues: CASSKRRGLAESNTGELFF.

The chain joins TRBV3-1 to TRBJ1-2. CDR3 length: 16 residues. Germline V lookup: CDR1 LGHDT, CDR2 YNNKEL (reference sequence). CDR3 protein: CASSQDLGRTAYGYTF.

This rearrangement joins TRBV28 to TRBJ2-7. The CDR3 sequence is 11 residues long. Germline loops: CDR1 MDHEN, CDR2 SYDVKM. This CDR3 reads CASRSGTEQYF.

The CDR3 protein is CSVVAGNTEAFF. The chain has TRBV29-1 and TRBJ1-1. Germline CDR1 and CDR2: SQVTM and ANQGSEA. This CDR3 comprises 12 residues. The variable domain in full, with the rest retrieved from reference TRBV29-1 and TRBJ1-1, is SAVISQKPSRDICQRGTSLTIQCQVDSQVTMMFWYRQQPGQSLTLIATANQGSEATYESGFVIDKFPISRPNLTFSTLTVSNMSPEDSSIYLCSVVAGNTEAFFGQGTRLTVV.

CDR3 in amino acids: CASSLSRGNTDTQYF. The rearrangement links TRBV7-9 to TRBJ2-3; without DNA, the TCRdb call of TRBD2 cannot be checked. CDR1 is SEHNR, CDR2 FQNEAQ, per germline (reference sequence). This CDR3 region has 15 residues.

The chain employs TRBV6-1 and TRBJ1-2; no DNA is available, so the TRBD1 call from TCRdb remains unchecked. CDR1 is MNHNS, CDR2 SASEGT, per germline. CDR3 size: 13 residues. CDR3: CASLDRLNLDYTF.

V is TRBV4-2 and J is TRBJ2-1; TCRdb designates TRBD2, a call that cannot be tested without DNA. This CDR3 is built from 16 residues. Germline lookup yields CDR1 LGHNA and CDR2 YNFKEQ. CDR3 sequence reads: CASSQEGTSAYNEQFF.

This chain uses TRBV5-1 with TRBJ2-1; TCRdb returns TRBD1, unconfirmable since there is no DNA. CDR3 length equals 14 residues. The germline gives CDR1 SGHRS, CDR2 YFSETQ. CDR3 loop: CASSLVPGTYEQFF.

The CDR3 is CSVEKNTGELFF. The rearrangement links TRBV29-1 to TRBJ2-2. The CDR3 spans 12 residues. CDR1 SQVTM and CDR2 ANQGSEA come from the germline V gene.

V gene TRBV3-1 combines with J gene TRBJ1-1. Germline V gene lookup returns CDR1 LGHDT and CDR2 YNNKEL (reference sequence). This CDR3 contains 14 residues. The CDR3 loop reads CASSQDFANTEAFF.

This sequence joins TRBV15 and TRBJ2-7; TCRdb designates TRBD2, a call that cannot be tested without DNA. The CDR3 is 15 amino acids. Looked up from germline, CDR1 is LNHNV and CDR2 is YYDKDF (reference sequence). The CDR3 reads CATSNGVAGPYEQYF.

The V call is TRBV29-1, the J call TRBJ2-7; TCRdb indicates TRBD1, and absent DNA this call remains unverified. The germline CDR1 and CDR2 sequences are SQVTM and ANQGSEA. This CDR3 has 12 amino acids. This CDR3 is CSVEKRRGESYF.

The chain employs TRBV2 and TRBJ2-5; TCRdb outputs TRBD1, but without DNA this stays unchecked. The CDR3 spans 15 residues. Germline V gives CDR1 SNHLY, CDR2 FYNNEI. The CDR3 is CASSEATPTQETQYF.

The chain links TRBV28 to TRBJ2-7; the TCRdb D gene call, TRBD1, has no DNA to confirm it. Germline CDR1 is MDHEN and CDR2 is SYDVKM. The CDR3 contains 14 residues. The CDR3 sequence: CASSFSQGDREQYF.

The V and J genes are TRBV7-2 and TRBJ1-1. Germline V gives CDR1 SGHTA, CDR2 FQGNSA. The CDR3 has 16 amino acids. The CDR3 sequence: CASSLQEGPMNTEAFF.

V gene TRBV11-1 combines with J gene TRBJ2-7; TCRdb lists TRBD1, though no DNA is available to test this call. This CDR3 spans 15 amino acids. Germline values: CDR1 SGHAT, CDR2 FQDESV (reference sequence). The CDR3 is CASSSSLNWGHEQYF.

The rearrangement joins TRBV7-6 to TRBJ2-2. CDR3 length: 19 amino acids. CDR1 and CDR2 (germline): SGHVS, FNYEAQ. The CDR3: CASSLAGSFSSENTGELFF.

The chain is built from TRBV29-1 and TRBJ2-5; TCRdb lists TRBD1, though no DNA is available to test this call. The CDR3 consists of 13 residues. From germline, CDR1 is SQVTM and CDR2 ANQGSEA. Here the CDR3 reads CSVPDRDGETQYF.

The chain recombines TRBV4-2 with TRBJ1-4; with no DNA, the TCRdb D assignment of TRBD1 cannot be verified. This CDR3 region has 16 residues. Germline V CDR1 and CDR2: LGHNA, YNFKEQ. CDR3 residues: CASSQETGTLHEKLFF.

This chain uses TRBV15 with TRBJ1-4; the D gene TCRdb calls, TRBD1, cannot be checked with no DNA. Germline loops: CDR1 LNHNV, CDR2 YYDKDF (reference sequence). CDR3 length: 15 amino acids. This CDR3 is CATSIVGRANEKLFF. Combining the CDR3 with reference TRBV15 and TRBJ1-4 gives the whole variable domain DAMVIQNPRYQVTQFGKPVTLSCSQTLNHNVMYWYQQKSSQAPKLLFHYYDKDFNNEADTPDNFQSRRPNTSFCFLDIRSPGLGDTAMYLCATSIVGRANEKLFFGSGTQLSVL.